This T cell receptor (beta chain) was sequenced in a study of cytotoxic CD8 clonotypes in ibrutinib-treated CLL. This CDR3 contains 16 residues. V was clipped by 5 bases and J by 0 bases, with 14 bases between them. Germline V gene data show CDR1 as MNHEY and CDR2 as SMNVEV (reference sequence). The table came from immunoSEQ multiplex PCR; TCRdb's copy has only in-frame clones and leaves some out. This table has 15,000 to 20,000 clones, over 70% appearing once. The chain links TRBV27 to TRBJ2-4; D may be TRBD1 or TRBD2 (6 bases each). Sequenced material: PBMCs, taken before ibrutinib treatment. This clonotype was sampled from a human donor with chronic lymphocytic leukemia. The CDR3 bases are TGTGCCAGCAGTCCCGAACAGGGACTAGCCAAAAACATTCAGTACTTC. It specifies CASSPEQGLAKNIQYF.